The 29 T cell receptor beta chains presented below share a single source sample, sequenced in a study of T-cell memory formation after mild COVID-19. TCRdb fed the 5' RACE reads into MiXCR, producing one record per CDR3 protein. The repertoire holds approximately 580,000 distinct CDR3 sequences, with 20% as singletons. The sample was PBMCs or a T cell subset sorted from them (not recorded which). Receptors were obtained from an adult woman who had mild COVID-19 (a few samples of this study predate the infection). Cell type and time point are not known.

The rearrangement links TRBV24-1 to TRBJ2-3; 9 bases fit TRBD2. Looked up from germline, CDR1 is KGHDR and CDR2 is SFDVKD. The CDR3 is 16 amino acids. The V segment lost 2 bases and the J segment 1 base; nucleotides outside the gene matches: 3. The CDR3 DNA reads TGTGCCACCAGTGATTATGCGGGGGGGCGCACAGATACGCAGTATTTT. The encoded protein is CATSDYAGGRTDTQYF.

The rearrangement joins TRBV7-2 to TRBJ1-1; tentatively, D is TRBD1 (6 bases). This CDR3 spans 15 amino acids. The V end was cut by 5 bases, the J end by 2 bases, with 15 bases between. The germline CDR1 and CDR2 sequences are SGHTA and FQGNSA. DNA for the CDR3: TGTGCCAGCAGCCACCCCAGGGGACTTAACACTGAAGCTTTCTTT. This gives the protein CASSHPRGLNTEAFF.

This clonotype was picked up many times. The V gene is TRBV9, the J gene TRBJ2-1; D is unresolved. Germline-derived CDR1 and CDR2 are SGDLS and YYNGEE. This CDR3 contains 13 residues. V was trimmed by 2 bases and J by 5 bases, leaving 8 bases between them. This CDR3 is CASSVQLNNEQFF. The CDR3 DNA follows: TGTGCCAGCAGCGTCCAACTGAACAATGAGCAGTTCTTC.

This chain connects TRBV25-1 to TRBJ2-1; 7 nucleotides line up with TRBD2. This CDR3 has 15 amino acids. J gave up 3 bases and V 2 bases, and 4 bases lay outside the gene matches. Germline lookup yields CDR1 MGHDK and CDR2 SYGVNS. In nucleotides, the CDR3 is TGTGCCAGCAGTGAACTAGCGGACGACTACAATGAGCAGTTCTTC. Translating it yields CASSELADDYNEQFF.

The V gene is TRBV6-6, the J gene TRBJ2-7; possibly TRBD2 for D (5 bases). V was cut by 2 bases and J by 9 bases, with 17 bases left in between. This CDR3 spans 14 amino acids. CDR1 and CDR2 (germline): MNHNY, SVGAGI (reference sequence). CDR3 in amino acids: CASSYPDAGKGQYF. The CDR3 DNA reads TGTGCCAGCAGTTACCCGGATGCGGGCAAAGGGCAGTACTTC.

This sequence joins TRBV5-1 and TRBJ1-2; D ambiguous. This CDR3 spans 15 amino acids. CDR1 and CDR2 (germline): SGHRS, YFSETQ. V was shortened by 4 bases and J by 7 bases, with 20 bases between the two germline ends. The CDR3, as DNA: TGCGCCAGCAGCCCCCGGGTCCAGATAGAGAGTGGCTACACCTTC. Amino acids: CASSPRVQIESGYTF.

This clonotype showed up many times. The CDR3 DNA reads TGTGCCAGCAGTAAAACAGGGTTCTCCTACGAGCAGTACTTC. This gives the protein CASSKTGFSYEQYF. This chain uses TRBV6-5 with TRBJ2-7; TRBD1 might be the D (6 bases). Germline-derived CDR1 and CDR2 are MNHEY and SVGAGI. V gave up 5 bases and J gave up 0 bases, with 11 bases separating them. The CDR3 runs 14 residues.

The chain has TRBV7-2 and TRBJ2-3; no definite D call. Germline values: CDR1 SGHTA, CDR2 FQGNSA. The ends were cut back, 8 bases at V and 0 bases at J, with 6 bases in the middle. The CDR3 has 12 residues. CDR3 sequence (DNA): TGTGCCAGCGGACCCAGCACAGATACGCAGTATTTT. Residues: CASGPSTDTQYF.

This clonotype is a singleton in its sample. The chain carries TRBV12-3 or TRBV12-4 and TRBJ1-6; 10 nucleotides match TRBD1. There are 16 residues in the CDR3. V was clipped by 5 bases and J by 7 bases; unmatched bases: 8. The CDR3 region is CASSAGTGVLNSPLHF. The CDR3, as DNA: TGTGCCAGCAGTGCAGGGACAGGGGTTCTGAATTCACCCCTCCACTTT.

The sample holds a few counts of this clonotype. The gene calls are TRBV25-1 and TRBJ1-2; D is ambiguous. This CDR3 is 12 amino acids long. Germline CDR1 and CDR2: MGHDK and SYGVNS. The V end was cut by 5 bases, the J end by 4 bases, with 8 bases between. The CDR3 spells CASSQEGYGYTF. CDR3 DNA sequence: TGTGCCAGCAGTCAGGAAGGCTATGGCTACACCTTC.

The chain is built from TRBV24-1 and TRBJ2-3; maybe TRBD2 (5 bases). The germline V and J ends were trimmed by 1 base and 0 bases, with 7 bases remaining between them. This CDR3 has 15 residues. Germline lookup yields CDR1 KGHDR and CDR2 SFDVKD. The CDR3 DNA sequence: TGTGCCACCAGTGATTTTGGACTCAGCACAGATACGCAGTATTTT. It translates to CATSDFGLSTDTQYF.

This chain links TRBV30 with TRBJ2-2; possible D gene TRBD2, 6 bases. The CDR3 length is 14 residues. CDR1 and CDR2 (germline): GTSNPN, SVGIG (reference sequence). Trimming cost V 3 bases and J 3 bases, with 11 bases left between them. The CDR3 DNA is TGTGCCTGGAGGTGGGGACTTCACACCGGGGAGCTGTTTTTT. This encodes CAWRWGLHTGELFF.

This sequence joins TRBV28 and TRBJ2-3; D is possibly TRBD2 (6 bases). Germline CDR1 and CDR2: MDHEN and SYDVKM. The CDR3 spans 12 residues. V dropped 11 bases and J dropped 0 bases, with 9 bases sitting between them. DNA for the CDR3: TGTGCCGCGGGGTCCAGCACAGATACGCAGTATTTT. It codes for CAAGSSTDTQYF.

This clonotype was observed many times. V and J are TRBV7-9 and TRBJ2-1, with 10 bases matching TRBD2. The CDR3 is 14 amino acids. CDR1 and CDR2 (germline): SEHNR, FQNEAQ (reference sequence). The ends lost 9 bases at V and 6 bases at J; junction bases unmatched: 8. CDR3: CASPGLAHLNEQFF. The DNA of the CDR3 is TGTGCCAGTCCGGGACTAGCGCACCTCAATGAGCAGTTCTTC.

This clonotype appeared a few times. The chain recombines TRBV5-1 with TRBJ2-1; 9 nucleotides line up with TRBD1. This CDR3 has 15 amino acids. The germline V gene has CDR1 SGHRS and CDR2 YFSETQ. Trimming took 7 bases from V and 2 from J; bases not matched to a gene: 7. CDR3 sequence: CASGGQGGTYNEQFF. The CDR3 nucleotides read TGCGCCAGCGGGGGACAGGGAGGAACCTACAATGAGCAGTTCTTC.

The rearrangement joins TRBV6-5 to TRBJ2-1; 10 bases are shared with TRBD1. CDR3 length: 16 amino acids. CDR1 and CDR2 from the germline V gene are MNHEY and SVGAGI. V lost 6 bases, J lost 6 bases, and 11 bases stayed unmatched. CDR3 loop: CASRSTGTGDANEQFF. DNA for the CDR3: TGTGCCAGCAGATCAACCGGGACAGGGGATGCCAATGAGCAGTTCTTC.

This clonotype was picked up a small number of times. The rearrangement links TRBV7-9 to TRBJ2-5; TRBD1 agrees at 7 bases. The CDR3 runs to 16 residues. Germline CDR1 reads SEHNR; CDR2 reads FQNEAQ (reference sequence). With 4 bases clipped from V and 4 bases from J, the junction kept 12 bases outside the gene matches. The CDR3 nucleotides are TGTGCCAGCAGCTACCTGACAGGGCGCAGGCGAGAGACCCAGTACTTC. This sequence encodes CASSYLTGRRRETQYF. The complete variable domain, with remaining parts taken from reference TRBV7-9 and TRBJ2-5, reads DTGVSQNPRHKITKRGQNVTFRCDPISEHNRLYWYRQTLGQGPEFLTYFQNEAQLEKSRLLSDRFSAERPKGSFSTLEIQRTEQGDSAMYLCASSYLTGRRRETQYFGPGTRLLVL.

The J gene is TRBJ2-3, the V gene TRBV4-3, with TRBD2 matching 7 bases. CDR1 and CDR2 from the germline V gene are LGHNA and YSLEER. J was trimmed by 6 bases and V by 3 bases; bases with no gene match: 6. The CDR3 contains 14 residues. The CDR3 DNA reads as TGCGCCAGCAGCCAGGGGGGGGGACTGGATACGCAGTATTTT. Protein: CASSQGGGLDTQYF.

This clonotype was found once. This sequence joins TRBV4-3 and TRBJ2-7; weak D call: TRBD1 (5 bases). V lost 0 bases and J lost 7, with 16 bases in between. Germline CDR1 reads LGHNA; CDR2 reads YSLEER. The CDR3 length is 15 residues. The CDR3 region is CASSQELRQGGEQYF. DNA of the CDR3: TGCGCCAGCAGCCAAGAATTGAGGCAGGGTGGGGAGCAGTACTTC.

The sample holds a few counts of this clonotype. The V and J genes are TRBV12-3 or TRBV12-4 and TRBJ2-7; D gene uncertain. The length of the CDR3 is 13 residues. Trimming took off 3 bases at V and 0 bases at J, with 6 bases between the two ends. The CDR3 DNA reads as TGTGCCAGCAGTTTTTCGGTCTCCTACGAGCAGTACTTC. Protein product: CASSFSVSYEQYF.

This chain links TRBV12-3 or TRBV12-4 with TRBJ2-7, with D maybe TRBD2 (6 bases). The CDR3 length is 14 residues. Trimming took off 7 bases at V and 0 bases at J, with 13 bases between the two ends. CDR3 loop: CASTSEGSSYEQYF. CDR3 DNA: TGTGCCAGCACCTCGGAGGGTAGCTCCTACGAGCAGTACTTC.

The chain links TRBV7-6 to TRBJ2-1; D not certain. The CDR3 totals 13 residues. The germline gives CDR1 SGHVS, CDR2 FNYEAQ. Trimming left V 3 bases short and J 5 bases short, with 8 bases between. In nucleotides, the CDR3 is TGTGCCAGCAGCTTTTTCGAGGACAATGAGCAGTTCTTC. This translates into CASSFFEDNEQFF. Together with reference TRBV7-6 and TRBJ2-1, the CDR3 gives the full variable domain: GAGVSQSPRYKVTKRGQDVALRCDPISGHVSLYWYRQALGQGPEFLTYFNYEAQQDKSGLPNDRFSAERPEGSISTLTIQRTEQRDSAMYRCASSFFEDNEQFFGPGTRLTVL.

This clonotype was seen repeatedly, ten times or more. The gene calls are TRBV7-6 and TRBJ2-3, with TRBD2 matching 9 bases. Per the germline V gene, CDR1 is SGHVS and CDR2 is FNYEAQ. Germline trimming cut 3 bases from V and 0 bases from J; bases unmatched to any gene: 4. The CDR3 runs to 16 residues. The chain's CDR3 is CASSLASGVSTDTQYF. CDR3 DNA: TGTGCCAGCAGCTTGGCTAGCGGGGTGAGCACAGATACGCAGTATTTT.

The CDR3 loop reads CAISDRGGSYEQYF. As DNA, the CDR3 is TGTGCCATCAGTGACCGGGGCGGTTCCTACGAGCAGTACTTC. The chain has TRBV10-3 and TRBJ2-7; D is tentatively TRBD1 or TRBD2 (5 bases each). The germline V gene has CDR1 ENHRY and CDR2 SYGVKD. With 3 bases removed from V and 1 base from J, the gap between germline ends came to 10 bases. The CDR3 consists of 14 residues.

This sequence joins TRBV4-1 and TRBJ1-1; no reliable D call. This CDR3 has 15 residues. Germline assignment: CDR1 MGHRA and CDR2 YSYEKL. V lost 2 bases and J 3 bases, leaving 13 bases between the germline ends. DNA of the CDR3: TGCGCCAGCAGCCAAACCCGTCACGAGTACACTGAAGCTTTCTTT. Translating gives CASSQTRHEYTEAFF.

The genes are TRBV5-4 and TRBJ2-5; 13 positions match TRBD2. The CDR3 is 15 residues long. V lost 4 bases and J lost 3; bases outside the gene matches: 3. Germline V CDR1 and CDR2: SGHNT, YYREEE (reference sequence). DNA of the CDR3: TGTGCCAGCAGCAAAGGACTAGCGGGAGAAGAGACCCAGTACTTC. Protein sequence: CASSKGLAGEETQYF.

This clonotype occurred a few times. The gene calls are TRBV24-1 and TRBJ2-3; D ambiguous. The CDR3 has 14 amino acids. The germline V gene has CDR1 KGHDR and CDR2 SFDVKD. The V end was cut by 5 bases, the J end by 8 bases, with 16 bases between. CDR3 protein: CATSAPWARATQYF. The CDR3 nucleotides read TGTGCCACCAGTGCCCCCTGGGCCAGAGCTACGCAGTATTTT.

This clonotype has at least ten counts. CDR3 nucleotides: TGTGCCAGCAGTTTAACAAGAAGTTACAATGAGCAGTTCTTC. It translates to CASSLTRSYNEQFF. The chain combines TRBV12-3 or TRBV12-4 with TRBJ2-1; D uncertain. This CDR3 spans 14 amino acids. V shed 2 bases and J shed 4 bases, with 9 bases lying between them.

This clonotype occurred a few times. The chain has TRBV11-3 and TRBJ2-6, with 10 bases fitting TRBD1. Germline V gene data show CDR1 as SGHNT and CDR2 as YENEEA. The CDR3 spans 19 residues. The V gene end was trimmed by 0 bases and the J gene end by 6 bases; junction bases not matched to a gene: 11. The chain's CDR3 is CASSLDSWTGGGEANVLTF. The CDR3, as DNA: TGTGCCAGCAGCTTAGATAGTTGGACAGGGGGAGGCGAGGCCAACGTCCTGACTTTC. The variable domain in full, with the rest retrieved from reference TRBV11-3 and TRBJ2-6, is EAGVVQSPRYKIIEKKQPVAFWCNPISGHNTLYWYLQNLGQGPELLIRYENEEAVDDSQLPKDRFSAERLKGVDSTLKIQPAELGDSAVYLCASSLDSWTGGGEANVLTFGAGSRLTVL.